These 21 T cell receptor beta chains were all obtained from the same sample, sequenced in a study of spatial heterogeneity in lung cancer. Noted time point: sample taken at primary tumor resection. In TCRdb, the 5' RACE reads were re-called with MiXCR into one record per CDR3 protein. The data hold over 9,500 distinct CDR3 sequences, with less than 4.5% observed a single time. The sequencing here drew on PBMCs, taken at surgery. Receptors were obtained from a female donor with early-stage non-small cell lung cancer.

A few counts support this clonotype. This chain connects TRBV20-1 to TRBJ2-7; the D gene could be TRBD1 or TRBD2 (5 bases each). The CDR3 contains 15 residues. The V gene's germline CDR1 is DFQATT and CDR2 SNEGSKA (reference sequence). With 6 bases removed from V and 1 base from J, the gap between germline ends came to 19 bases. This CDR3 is CSATGLTYQSYEQYF. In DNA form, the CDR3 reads TGCAGTGCGACGGGGCTAACCTATCAATCCTACGAGCAGTACTTC.

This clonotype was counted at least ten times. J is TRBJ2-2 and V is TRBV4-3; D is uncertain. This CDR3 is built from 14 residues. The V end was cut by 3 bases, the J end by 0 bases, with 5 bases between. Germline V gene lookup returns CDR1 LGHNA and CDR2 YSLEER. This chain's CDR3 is CASSQAANTGELFF. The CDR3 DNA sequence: TGCGCCAGCAGCCAGGCAGCGAACACCGGGGAGCTGTTTTTT.

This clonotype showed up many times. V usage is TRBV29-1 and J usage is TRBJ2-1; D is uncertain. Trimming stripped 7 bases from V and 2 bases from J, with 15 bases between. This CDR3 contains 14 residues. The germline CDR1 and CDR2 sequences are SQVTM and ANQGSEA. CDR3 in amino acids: CSAWKADAYNEQFF. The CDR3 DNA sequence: TGCAGCGCCTGGAAGGCGGATGCCTACAATGAGCAGTTCTTC.

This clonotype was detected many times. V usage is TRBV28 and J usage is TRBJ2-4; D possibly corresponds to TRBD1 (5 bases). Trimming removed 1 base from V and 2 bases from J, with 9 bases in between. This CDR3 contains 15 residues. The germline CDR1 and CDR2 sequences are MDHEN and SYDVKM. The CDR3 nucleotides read TGTGCCAGCAGTTTATTAGGGGTGCCCAAAAACATTCAGTACTTC. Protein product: CASSLLGVPKNIQYF.

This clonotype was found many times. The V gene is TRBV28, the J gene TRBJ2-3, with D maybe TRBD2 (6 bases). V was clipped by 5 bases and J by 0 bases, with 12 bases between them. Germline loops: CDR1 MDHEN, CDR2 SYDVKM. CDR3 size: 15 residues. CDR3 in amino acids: CASSPGTFSTDTQYF. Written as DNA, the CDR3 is TGTGCCAGCAGTCCCGGGACTTTCAGCACAGATACGCAGTATTTT.

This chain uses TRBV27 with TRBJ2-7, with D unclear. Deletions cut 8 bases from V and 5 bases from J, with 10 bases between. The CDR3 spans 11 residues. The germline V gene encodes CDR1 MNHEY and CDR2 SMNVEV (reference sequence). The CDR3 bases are TGTGCCAGCTATCGTGGGGACGAGCAGTACTTC. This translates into CASYRGDEQYF.

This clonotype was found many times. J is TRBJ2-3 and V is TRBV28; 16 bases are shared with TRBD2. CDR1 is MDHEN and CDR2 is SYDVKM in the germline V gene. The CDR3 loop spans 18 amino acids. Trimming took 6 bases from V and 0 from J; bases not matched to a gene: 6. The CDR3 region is CASSDGTSGRGSTDTQYF. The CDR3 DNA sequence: TGTGCCAGCAGCGACGGGACTAGCGGGAGGGGAAGCACAGATACGCAGTATTTT.

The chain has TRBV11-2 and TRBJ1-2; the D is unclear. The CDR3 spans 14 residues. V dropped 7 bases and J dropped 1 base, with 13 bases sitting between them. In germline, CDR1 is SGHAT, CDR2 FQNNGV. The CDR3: CASTSLRYNYGYTF. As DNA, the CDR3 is TGTGCCAGCACCTCCTTGAGGTATAACTATGGCTACACCTTC.

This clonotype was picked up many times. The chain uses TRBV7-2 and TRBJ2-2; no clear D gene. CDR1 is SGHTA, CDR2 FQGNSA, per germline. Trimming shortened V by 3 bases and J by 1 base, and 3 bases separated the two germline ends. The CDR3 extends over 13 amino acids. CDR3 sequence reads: CASSFKNTGELFF. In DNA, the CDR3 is TGTGCCAGCAGCTTTAAGAACACCGGGGAGCTGTTTTTT.

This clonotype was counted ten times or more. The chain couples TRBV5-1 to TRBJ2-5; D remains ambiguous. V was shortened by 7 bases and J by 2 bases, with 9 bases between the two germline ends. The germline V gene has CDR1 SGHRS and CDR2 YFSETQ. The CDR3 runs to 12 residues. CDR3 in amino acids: CASGKGQETQYF. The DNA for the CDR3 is TGCGCCAGCGGGAAGGGACAAGAGACCCAGTACTTC.

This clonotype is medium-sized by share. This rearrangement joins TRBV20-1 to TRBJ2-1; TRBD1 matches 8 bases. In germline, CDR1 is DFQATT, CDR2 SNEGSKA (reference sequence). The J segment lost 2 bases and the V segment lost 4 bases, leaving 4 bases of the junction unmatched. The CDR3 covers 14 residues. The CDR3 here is CSATAGGAYNEQFF. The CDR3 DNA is TGCAGTGCTACCGCAGGGGGCGCCTACAATGAGCAGTTCTTC.

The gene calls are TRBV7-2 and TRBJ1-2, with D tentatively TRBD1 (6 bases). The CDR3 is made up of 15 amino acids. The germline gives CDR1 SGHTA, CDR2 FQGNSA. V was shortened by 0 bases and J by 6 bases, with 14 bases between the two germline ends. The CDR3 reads CASSLAYRAGDGYTF. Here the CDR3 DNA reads TGTGCCAGCAGCTTAGCGTACAGGGCGGGGGATGGCTACACCTTC.

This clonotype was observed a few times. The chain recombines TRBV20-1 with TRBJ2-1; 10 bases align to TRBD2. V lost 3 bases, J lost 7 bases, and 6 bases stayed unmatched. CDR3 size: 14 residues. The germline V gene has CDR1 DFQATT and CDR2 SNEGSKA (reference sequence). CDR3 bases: TGCAGTGCTAGCCCTAGCGGGAGCTCGAATGAGCAGTTCTTC. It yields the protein CSASPSGSSNEQFF.

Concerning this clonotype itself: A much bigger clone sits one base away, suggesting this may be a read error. DNA of the CDR3: TGTGCCAGCAGTCCCACAGGAGTCAGGGAAAAACTGTTTTTT. Amino acid sequence: CASSPTGVREKLFF. The V and J genes are TRBV12-3 or TRBV12-4 and TRBJ1-4; weak D call: TRBD1 (5 bases). The CDR3 length is 14 residues. The V and J ends lost 5 bases and 8 bases respectively, with 15 bases between them.

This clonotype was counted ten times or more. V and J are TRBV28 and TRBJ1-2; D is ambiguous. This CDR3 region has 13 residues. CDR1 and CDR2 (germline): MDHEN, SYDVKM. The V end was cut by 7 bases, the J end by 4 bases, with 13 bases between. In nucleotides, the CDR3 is TGTGCCAGCACACGGGGAGGAGGCTATGGCTACACCTTC. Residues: CASTRGGGYGYTF.

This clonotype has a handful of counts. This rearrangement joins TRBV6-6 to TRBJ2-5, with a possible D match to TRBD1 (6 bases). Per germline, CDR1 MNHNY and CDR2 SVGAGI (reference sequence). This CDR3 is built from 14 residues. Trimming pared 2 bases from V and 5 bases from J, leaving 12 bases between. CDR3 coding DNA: TGTGCCAGCAGTTACCTACAGGGATGGGAGACCCAGTACTTC. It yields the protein CASSYLQGWETQYF.

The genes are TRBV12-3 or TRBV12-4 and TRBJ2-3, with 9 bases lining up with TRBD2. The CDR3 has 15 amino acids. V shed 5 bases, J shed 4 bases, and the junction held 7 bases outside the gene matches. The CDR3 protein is CASSPRGGAPDTQYF. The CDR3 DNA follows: TGTGCCAGCAGTCCGCGCGGGGGGGCCCCAGATACGCAGTATTTT.

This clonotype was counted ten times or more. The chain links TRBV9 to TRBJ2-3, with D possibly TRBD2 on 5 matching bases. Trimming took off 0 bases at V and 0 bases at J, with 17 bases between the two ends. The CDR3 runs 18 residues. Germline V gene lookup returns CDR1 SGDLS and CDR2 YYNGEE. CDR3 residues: CASSVAEGQGRSTDTQYF. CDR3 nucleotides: TGTGCCAGCAGCGTAGCTGAAGGGCAAGGGAGAAGCACAGATACGCAGTATTTT.

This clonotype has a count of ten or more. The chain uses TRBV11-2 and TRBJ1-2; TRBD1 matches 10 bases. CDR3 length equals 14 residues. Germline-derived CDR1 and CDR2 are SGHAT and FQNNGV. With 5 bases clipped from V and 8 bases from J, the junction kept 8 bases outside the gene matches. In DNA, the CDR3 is TGTGCCAGCAGCCAGAAGGGGACAGGGGACGGCTACACCTTC. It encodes CASSQKGTGDGYTF.

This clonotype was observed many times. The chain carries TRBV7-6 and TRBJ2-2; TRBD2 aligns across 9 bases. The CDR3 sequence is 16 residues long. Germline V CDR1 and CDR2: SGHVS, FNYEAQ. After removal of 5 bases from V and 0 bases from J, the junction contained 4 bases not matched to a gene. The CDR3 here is CASSVLAGANTGELFF. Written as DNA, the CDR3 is TGTGCCAGCAGCGTACTAGCGGGCGCGAACACCGGGGAGCTGTTTTTT.

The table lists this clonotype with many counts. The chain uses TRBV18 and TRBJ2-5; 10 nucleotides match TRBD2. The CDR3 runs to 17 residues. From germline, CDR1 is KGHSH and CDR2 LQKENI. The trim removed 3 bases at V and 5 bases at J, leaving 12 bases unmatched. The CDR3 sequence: CASSPSSGGAYQETQYF. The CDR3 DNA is TGTGCCAGCTCACCGTCCAGCGGGGGGGCGTATCAGGAGACCCAGTACTTC.